Given below is one TCR beta chain in context. Its antigen is not known. The sample comes from a study of T cell responses to AZD1222 COVID-19 vaccine. Findings of the study overall: After the peak T cell response, and only then, were repertoires sampled. Spike-specific TCR breadth and depth both grew after two AZD1222 doses. The study identified only six AZD1222 recipients as seropositive at baseline. Within unmutated variant regions lay the reported targets of nearly half of spike-specific TCRs.

The table came from immunoSEQ multiplex PCR; TCRdb's copy has only in-frame clones and leaves some out. The sample holds approximately 140,000 clones, more than 85% seen once. The V gene's germline CDR1 is SGHTA and CDR2 FQGNSA. This CDR3 comprises 12 residues. The germline V and J ends were trimmed by 4 bases and 10 bases, with 11 bases remaining between them. The source of this sequence is an adult who received the AZD1222 COVID-19 vaccine. The chain recombines TRBV7-2 with TRBJ1-3, with a possible D match to TRBD1 (6 bases). The source material was peripheral blood, sampled 28 days after the second AZD1222 dose. CDR3 loop: CASSSQGRTIYF. As DNA, the CDR3 is TGTGCCAGCAGCTCCCAGGGGAGAACCATATATTTT.